The text below deals with one TCR beta chain. This clonotype was counted many times. No cognate antigen has been identified for it. Base quality data are lacking; no much larger clone is found one base away. What this sample's time point label stands for: before trial treatment. The donors came from RACIN, which was a single-arm phase I dose-escalation trial that paired nivolumab and ipilimumab with aspirin, low-dose cyclophosphamide and low-dose radiotherapy. Eligible patients had advanced, TIL-negative solid tumors. The data were obtained in a study of low-dose radiotherapy and immunotherapy resistance in tumors (dated by TCRdb to 2022 to 2024). About the full investigation: Patients in Cohort 1 were given 0.5 Gy per fraction every 2 weeks, and the prescribed total PTV dose was 6.5 Gy. Patients in Cohort 2 were given 1 Gy per fraction every two weeks, for a total of 13 Gy across 26 weeks. Patients were given nivolumab as a 240 mg flat dose every two weeks and ipilimumab at 1 mg/kg every six weeks, with both drugs delivered intravenously. Cyclophosphamide 200 mg/m2 was administered intravenously every two weeks, one day before each radiation and immunotherapy administration. Starting on cycle 1 day 1, patients took 300 mg of aspirin by mouth once a day for four cycles. Trial participants were not randomized into treatment groups. Eight patients were included in the translational analysis: three from the first dose cohort and the first five from the second dose cohort.

V lost 1 base and J lost 5 bases; the stretch between them is 7 bases long. The CDR3 measures 12 amino acids from cysteine to phenylalanine. Of the read, only the CDR3 DNA is kept; its 36 bases are in frame from base 1. The germline V gene (reference sequence) provides CDR1 SGHKS and CDR2 YYEKEE. TCRdb lists the instrument as Illumina HiSeq 2500. First-strand cDNA was synthesized with Superscript III and a set of TRAV- and TRBV-specific primers, covering both TCRalpha and TCRbeta chains. TCRs were amplified with Phusion for 20 PCR cycles, with a constant-region primer paired with the adapter attached to the V primers. Isolated mRNA was amplified with the MessageAmp II aRNA Amplification Kit, using an approximately 17-hour in vitro transcription at 37°C. The Dynabeads mRNA DIRECT Purification Kit was used to isolate the mRNA for TCR sequencing. A second roughly 23-cycle Phusion PCR added indexed Illumina adapters, and products were purified with AMPure XP beads. The authors processed their data as follows. Using custom Perl scripts, TCR sequences that encoded the same protein were pooled, out-of-frame sequences were dropped, and the abundance of each clonotype was calculated. TCR sequences supported by only a single read were excluded from analysis. Repertoire metrics included Shannon entropy, Gini index, clonality, richness, and frequency of TCRs shared between repertoires. TCRdb reworked the public reads: Q25 trimming with fastp, MiXCR clone assembly, productive beta chains retained. Records with the same CDR3 protein are collapsed into one entry carrying the most frequent genes and DNA. The V and J calls were determined by TCRdb, not by the authors. In this sample the table shows about 82,000 distinct CDR3 sequences, 18% of which occur a single time. About 5.9% of the sample comes from the top ten.

Source: PBMCs, taken before treatment. This TCR came from a male donor with prostate cancer. The chain is assembled from TRBV5-5 and TRBJ2-7, with the D gene too uncertain to name. The CDR3: CASSLISDEQYF. The DNA sequence is as follows: TGTGCCAGCAGCTTGATTTCTGACGAGCAGTACTTC. With all but the CDR3 taken from the reference TRBV5-5 and TRBJ2-7 genes, the full variable domain is: DAGVTQSPTHLIKTRGQQVTLRCSPISGHKSVSWYQQVLGQGPQFIFQYYEKEERGRGNFPDRFSARQFPNYSSELNVNALLLGDSALYLCASSLISDEQYFGPGTRLTVT.